The clone carrying this T cell receptor beta chain appeared a single time. What it binds is unknown. The sample comes from a study of shared clonotypes between healthy human individuals. Overall study context: The cohort had two women and three men, ages 18 to 49. Study results and limitations: Limited genetic and exposure-history diversity came from having few donors.

The CDR3 consists of 15 residues. From germline, CDR1 is SGHVS and CDR2 FQNEAQ. Trimming pared 1 base from V and 8 bases from J, leaving 15 bases between. Method: immunoSEQ multiplex PCR; TCRdb's copy keeps in-frame clones and lacks some. The sample shows 170,000 or so clones, approximately 62% of them seen only once. The rearrangement links TRBV7-8 to TRBJ2-1, with D tentatively TRBD1 or TRBD2 (5 bases each). This TCR came from a man aged 25 to 40 in good health. The sequencing sample was made of memory CD4+ T cells sorted from blood. Subset given: CD45RA-negative fraction. CDR3 sequence (DNA): TGTGCCAGCAGCTTAGGAGGGGCGCAAGTCCATGAGCAGTTCTTC. Protein product: CASSLGGAQVHEQFF.